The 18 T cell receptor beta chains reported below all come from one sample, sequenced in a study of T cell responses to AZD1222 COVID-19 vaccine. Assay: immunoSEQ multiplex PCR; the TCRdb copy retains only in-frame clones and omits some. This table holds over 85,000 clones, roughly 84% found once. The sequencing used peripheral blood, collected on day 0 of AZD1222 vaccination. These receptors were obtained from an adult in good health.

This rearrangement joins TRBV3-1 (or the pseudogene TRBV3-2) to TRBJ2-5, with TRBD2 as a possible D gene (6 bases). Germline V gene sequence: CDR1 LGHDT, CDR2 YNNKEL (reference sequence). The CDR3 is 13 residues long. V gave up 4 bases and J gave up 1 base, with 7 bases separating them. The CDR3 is CASSLGLQETQYF. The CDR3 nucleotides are TGTGCCAGCAGCCTGGGACTCCAAGAGACCCAGTACTTC.

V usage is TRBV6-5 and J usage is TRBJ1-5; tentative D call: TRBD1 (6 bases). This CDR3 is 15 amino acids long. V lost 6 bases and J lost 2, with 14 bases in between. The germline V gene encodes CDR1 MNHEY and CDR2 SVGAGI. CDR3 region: CASSLQGSGNQPQHF. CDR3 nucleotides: TGTGCCAGCAGCCTGCAGGGGAGTGGCAATCAGCCCCAGCATTTT.

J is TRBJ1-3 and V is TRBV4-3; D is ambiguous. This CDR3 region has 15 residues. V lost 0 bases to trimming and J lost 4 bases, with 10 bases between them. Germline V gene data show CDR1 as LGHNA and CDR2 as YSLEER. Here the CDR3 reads CASSQEVGFGNTIYF. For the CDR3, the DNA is TGCGCCAGCAGCCAAGAGGTGGGGTTCGGAAACACCATATATTTT.

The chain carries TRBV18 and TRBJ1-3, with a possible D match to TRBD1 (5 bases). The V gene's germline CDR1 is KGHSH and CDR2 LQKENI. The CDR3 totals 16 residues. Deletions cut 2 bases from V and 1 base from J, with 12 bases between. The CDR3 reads CASSPARGSSGNTIYF. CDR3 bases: TGTGCCAGCTCACCAGCCCGGGGCTCATCTGGAAACACCATATATTTT.

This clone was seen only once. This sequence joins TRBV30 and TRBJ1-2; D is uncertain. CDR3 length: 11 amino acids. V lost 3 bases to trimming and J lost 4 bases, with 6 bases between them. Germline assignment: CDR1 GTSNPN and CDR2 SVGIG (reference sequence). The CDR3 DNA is TGTGCCTGGAGCCGGGCCTATGGCTACACCTTC. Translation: CAWSRAYGYTF.

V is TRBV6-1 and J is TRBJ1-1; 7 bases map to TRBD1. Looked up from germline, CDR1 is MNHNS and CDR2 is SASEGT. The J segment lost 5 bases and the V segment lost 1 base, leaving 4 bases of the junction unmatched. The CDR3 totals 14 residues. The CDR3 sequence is CASSEGGRGTEAFF. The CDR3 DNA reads TGTGCCAGCAGTGAAGGGGGCAGGGGGACTGAAGCTTTCTTT.

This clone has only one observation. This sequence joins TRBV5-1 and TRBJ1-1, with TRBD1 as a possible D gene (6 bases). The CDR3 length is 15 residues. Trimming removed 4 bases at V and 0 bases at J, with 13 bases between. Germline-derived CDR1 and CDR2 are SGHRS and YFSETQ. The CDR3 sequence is CASSVGGHLNTEAFF. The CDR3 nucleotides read TGCGCCAGCAGCGTTGGGGGACACTTGAACACTGAAGCTTTCTTT. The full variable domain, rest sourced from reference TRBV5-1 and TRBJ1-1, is KAGVTQTPRYLIKTRGQQVTLSCSPISGHRSVSWYQQTPGQGLQFLFEYFSETQRNKGNFPGRFSGRQFSNSRSEMNVSTLELGDSALYLCASSVGGHLNTEAFFGQGTRLTVV.

CDR3 nucleotide sequence: TGTGCCAGCAGCCCCTGGACAGGGGGGCATCAGCCCCAGCATTTT. Translating gives CASSPWTGGHQPQHF. V usage is TRBV7-2 and J usage is TRBJ1-5, with 10 positions matching TRBD1. Germline V gene lookup returns CDR1 SGHTA and CDR2 FQGNSA. Trimming at V came to 5 bases and at J to 5 bases, leaving 6 bases not matched to a gene. The CDR3 length is 15 residues.

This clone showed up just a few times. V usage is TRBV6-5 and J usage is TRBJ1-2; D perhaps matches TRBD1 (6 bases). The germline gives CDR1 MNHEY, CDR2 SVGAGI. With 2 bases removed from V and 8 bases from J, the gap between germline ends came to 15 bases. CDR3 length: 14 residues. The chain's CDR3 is CASSYLQGTVGYTF. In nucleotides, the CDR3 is TGTGCCAGCAGTTACCTCCAGGGGACCGTGGGCTACACCTTC.

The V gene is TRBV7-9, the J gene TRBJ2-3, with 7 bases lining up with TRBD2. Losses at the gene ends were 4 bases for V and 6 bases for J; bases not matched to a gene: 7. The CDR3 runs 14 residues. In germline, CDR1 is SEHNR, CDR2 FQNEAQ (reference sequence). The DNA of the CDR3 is TGTGCCAGCAGCTCCACGTGGGGGGGGGATACGCAGTATTTT. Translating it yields CASSSTWGGDTQYF.

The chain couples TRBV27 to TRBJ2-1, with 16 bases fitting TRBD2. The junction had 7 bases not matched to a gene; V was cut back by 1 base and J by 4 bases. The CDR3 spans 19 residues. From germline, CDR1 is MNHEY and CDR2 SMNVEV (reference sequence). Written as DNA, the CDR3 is TGTGCCAGCAGTTTATATTCCGGGACTAGCGGGAGGGTATACAATGAGCAGTTCTTC. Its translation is CASSLYSGTSGRVYNEQFF.

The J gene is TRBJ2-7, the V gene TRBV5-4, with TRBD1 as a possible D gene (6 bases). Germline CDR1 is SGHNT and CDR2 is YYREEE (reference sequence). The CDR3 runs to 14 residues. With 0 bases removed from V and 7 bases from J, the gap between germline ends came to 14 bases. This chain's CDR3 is CASSLDQGTVEQYV. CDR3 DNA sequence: TGTGCCAGCAGCTTGGATCAGGGGACCGTGGAGCAGTACGTC.

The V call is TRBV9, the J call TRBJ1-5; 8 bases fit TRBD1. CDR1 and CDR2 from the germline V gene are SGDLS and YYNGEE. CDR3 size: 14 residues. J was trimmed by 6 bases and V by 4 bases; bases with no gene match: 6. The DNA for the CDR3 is TGTGCCAGCAGCTCGGGACAGGTTAGTCAGCCCCAGCATTTT. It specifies CASSSGQVSQPQHF.

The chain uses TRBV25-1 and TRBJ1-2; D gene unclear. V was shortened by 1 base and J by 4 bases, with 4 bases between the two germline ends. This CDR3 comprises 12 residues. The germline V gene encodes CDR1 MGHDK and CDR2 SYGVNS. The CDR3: CASSESGYGYTF. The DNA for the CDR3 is TGTGCCAGCAGTGAATCCGGCTATGGCTACACCTTC.

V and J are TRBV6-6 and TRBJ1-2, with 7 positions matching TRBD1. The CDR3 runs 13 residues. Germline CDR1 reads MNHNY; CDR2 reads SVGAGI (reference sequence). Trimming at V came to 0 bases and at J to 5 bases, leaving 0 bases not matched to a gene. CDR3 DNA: TGTGCCAGCAGTTACTCACAGGGGTATGGCTACACCTTC. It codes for CASSYSQGYGYTF.

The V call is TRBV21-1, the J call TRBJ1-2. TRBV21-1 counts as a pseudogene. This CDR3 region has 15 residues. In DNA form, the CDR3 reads TGTGCCAGCAGACCTGAAGACCAAGCTAACTATGGCTACACCTTC. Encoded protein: CASRPEDQANYGYTF.

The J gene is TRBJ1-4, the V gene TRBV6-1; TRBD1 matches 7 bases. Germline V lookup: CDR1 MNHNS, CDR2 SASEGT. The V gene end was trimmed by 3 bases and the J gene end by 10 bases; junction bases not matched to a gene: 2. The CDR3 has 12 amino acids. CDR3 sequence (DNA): TGTGCCAGCAGTGACAGGGGGGGAAAACTGTTTTTT. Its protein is CASSDRGGKLFF.

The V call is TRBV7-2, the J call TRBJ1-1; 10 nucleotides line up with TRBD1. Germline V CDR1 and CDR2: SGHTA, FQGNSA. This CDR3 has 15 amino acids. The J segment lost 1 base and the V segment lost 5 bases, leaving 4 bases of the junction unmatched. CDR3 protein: CASSPWDRGNTEAFF. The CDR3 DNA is TGTGCCAGCAGCCCATGGGACAGGGGGAACACTGAAGCTTTCTTT. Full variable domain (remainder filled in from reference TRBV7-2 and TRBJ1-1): GAGVSQSPSNKVTEKGKDVELRCDPISGHTALYWYRQSLGQGLEFLIYFQGNSAPDKSGLPSDRFSAERTGGSVSTLTIQRTQQEDSAVYLCASSPWDRGNTEAFFGQGTRLTVV.